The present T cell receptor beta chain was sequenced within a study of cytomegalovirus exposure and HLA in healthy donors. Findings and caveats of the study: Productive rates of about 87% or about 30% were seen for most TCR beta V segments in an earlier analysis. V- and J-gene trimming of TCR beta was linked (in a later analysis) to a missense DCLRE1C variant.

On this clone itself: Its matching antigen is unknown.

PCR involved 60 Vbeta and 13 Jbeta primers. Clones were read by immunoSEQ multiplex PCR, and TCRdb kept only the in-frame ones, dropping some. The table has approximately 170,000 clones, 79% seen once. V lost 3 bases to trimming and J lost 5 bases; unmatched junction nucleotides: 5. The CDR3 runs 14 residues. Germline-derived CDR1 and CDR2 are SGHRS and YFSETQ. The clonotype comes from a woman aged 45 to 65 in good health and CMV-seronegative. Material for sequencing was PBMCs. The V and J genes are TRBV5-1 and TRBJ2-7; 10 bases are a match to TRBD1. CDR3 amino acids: CASSSGQGSNEQYF. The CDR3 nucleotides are TGCGCCAGCAGCTCGGGACAGGGGAGCAACGAGCAGTACTTC.